The T cell receptor (beta chain) under discussion was sequenced for a study of identical twins. Whole-study results and caveats: Where out-of-frame alpha sequences were twin-shared, they showed excess low generation probability. Conclusions leaned on cross-sectional statistical analysis and did not track the same donors over time.

This clonotype was observed many times. The target antigen is unknown. Germline loops: CDR1 SGHVS, CDR2 FQNEAQ. V was clipped by 2 bases and J by 4 bases, with 15 bases between them. The CDR3 runs 15 residues. MiXCR, run by TCRdb on the 5' RACE reads, gives a single entry per CDR3 protein. The sample holds 250,000 or so distinct CDR3 sequences, approximately 8.3% seen once. This sample was also put to use in a study of yellow fever vaccine responses in identical twins.

The rearrangement uses TRBV7-8 and TRBJ2-7; D is perhaps TRBD1 (5 bases). Sequenced sample: CD8+ T cells sorted from blood. The sequence was collected from a woman aged 18-35 years in good health. The CDR3 bases are TGTGCCAGCAGCTTATATCAGGGCCCCTCTTACGAGCAGTACTTC. Translated, it gives CASSLYQGPSYEQYF. Combining the CDR3 with reference TRBV7-8 and TRBJ2-7 gives the whole variable domain GAGVSQSPRYKVAKRGQDVALRCDPISGHVSLFWYQQALGQGPEFLTYFQNEAQLDKSGLPSDRFFAERPEGSVSTLKIQRTQQEDSAVYLCASSLYQGPSYEQYFGPGTRLTVT.